A single sample is the source of the 15 T cell receptor beta chains below, sequenced in a study of cytomegalovirus exposure and HLA in healthy donors. The PCR employed 60 Vbeta primers together with 13 Jbeta primers. Assay used: immunoSEQ multiplex PCR; TCRdb lists only in-frame clones, some missing. The sample yields roughly 88,000 clones, about three quarters seen once. Sequencing used PBMCs. These receptors were taken from a man aged 25-45 years in good health and CMV-seropositive.

CDR3 sequence (DNA): TGTGCCAGCAGTGAGAACATTTCCTATGGCTACACCTTC. Translated, it gives CASSENISYGYTF. The chain has TRBV2 and TRBJ1-2; D is unresolved. Per the germline V gene, CDR1 is SNHLY and CDR2 is FYNNEI. Trimming left V 3 bases short and J 4 bases short, with 9 bases between. This CDR3 is built from 13 residues.

V and J are TRBV27 and TRBJ1-4, with D perhaps TRBD1 (5 bases). Trimming left V 5 bases short and J 7 bases short, with 17 bases between. There are 15 residues in the CDR3. The germline V gene encodes CDR1 MNHEY and CDR2 SMNVEV (reference sequence). The CDR3 is CASSLSRAGVEKLFF. The CDR3 DNA is TGTGCCAGCAGTCTTAGCAGGGCGGGGGTTGAAAAACTGTTTTTT.

The V and J genes are TRBV5-6 and TRBJ2-3; 11 bases align to TRBD1. CDR1 and CDR2 from the germline V gene are SGHDT and YYEEEE. Unmatched junction bases numbered 4, after V lost 2 bases and J lost 2 bases. CDR3 size: 16 residues. The CDR3 DNA is TGTGCCAGCAGCTTCGGGACAGGGGGTTTCACAGATACGCAGTATTTT. Translation: CASSFGTGGFTDTQYF.

This clone was counted between two and nine times. The V call is TRBV7-9, the J call TRBJ1-4, with D perhaps TRBD1 (5 bases). The V gene lost 0 bases and the J gene lost 4 bases, with 6 bases spanning the gap. Germline lookup yields CDR1 SEHNR and CDR2 FQNEAQ (reference sequence). CDR3 length: 14 amino acids. The CDR3 sequence: CASSLAGDNEKLFF. The CDR3 coding sequence is TGTGCCAGCAGCTTAGCAGGGGATAATGAAAAACTGTTTTTT.

This sequence joins TRBV25-1 and TRBJ1-4, with D perhaps TRBD1 (5 bases). The CDR3 has 16 amino acids. Trimming took off 3 bases at V and 1 base at J, with 12 bases between the two ends. CDR1 and CDR2 from the germline V gene are MGHDK and SYGVNS. The CDR3 spells CASSDQGKGTNEKLFF. CDR3 nucleotides: TGTGCCAGCAGTGATCAGGGAAAAGGAACTAATGAAAAACTGTTTTTT.

This clone was found once. V is TRBV19 and J is TRBJ2-3; the match to TRBD2 covers 7 bases. The CDR3 is 16 amino acids. Germline lookup yields CDR1 LNHDA and CDR2 SQIVND (reference sequence). J lost 2 bases, V lost 0 bases, and 5 bases had no gene match. The CDR3: CASSIDEAGATDTQYF. The CDR3 DNA is TGTGCCAGTAGTATAGATGAGGCGGGAGCCACAGATACGCAGTATTTT.

V is TRBV5-4 and J is TRBJ1-2; D possibly corresponds to TRBD1 (6 bases). Germline V gene lookup returns CDR1 SGHNT and CDR2 YYREEE (reference sequence). Trimming removed 4 bases from V and 5 bases from J, with 15 bases in between. The CDR3 has 14 amino acids. The CDR3 coding sequence is TGTGCCAGCAGCAGCCGGGACATAGGATATGGCTACACCTTC. It yields the protein CASSSRDIGYGYTF.

The V gene is TRBV12-5, the J gene TRBJ2-3, with 10 bases lining up with TRBD2. The ends lost 1 base at V and 6 bases at J; junction bases unmatched: 7. The CDR3 is 16 amino acids. CDR1 is LGHNT, CDR2 FRNRAP, per germline. The CDR3 DNA reads as TGTGCTAGTGGTTTGGGAATAGCGGGGGGCGGGGATACGCAGTATTTT. The encoded protein is CASGLGIAGGGDTQYF.

V and J are TRBV7-9 and TRBJ1-2; D is ambiguous. V was pared by 1 base and J by 3 bases, with 12 bases between. The germline V gene encodes CDR1 SEHNR and CDR2 FQNEAQ (reference sequence). The CDR3 runs to 15 residues. CDR3 region: CASSLDAEHDYGYTF. The CDR3 DNA reads as TGTGCCAGCAGCTTAGATGCCGAACACGACTATGGCTACACCTTC.

This sequence joins TRBV27 and TRBJ1-1, with D possibly TRBD1 on 5 matching bases. The CDR3 runs 14 residues. Germline V gene sequence: CDR1 MNHEY, CDR2 SMNVEV (reference sequence). The V gene lost 7 bases and the J gene lost 3 bases, with 15 bases spanning the gap. CDR3 in DNA: TGTGCCAGCACCCCGGCACCGGGGGACACTGAAGCTTTCTTT. As protein: CASTPAPGDTEAFF.

The chain recombines TRBV6-1 with TRBJ2-3; a weak D match, TRBD1 (5 bases). Germline V gene sequence: CDR1 MNHNS, CDR2 SASEGT. The CDR3 has 14 residues. V was clipped by 7 bases and J by 0 bases, with 11 bases between them. The CDR3 DNA follows: TGTGCCAGCACTCTGACAGCCAGCACAGATACGCAGTATTTT. Protein: CASTLTASTDTQYF.

The V call is TRBV21-1, the J call TRBJ1-4; TRBD1 is the table's D call and was not checked against the DNA. TRBV21-1 is described as a pseudogene. The CDR3 has 16 residues. CDR3 residues: CASSKEITGSNEKLFF. CDR3 DNA: TGTGCCAGCAGCAAAGAAATCACAGGGAGTAATGAAAAACTGTTTTTT.

The rearrangement uses TRBV5-6 and TRBJ2-1, with TRBD1 matching over 9 bases. This CDR3 has 14 residues. CDR1 is SGHDT, CDR2 YYEEEE, per germline. V dropped 4 bases and J dropped 12; count of bases not matched to a gene: 11. The CDR3 reads CASSRWGQGFGQFF. The CDR3 bases are TGTGCCAGCAGCCGCTGGGGACAGGGCTTTGGGCAGTTCTTC. Full variable domain (missing parts from reference TRBV5-6 and TRBJ2-1): DAGVTQSPTHLIKTRGQQVTLRCSPKSGHDTVSWYQQALGQGPQFIFQYYEEEERQRGNFPDRFSGHQFPNYSSELNVNALLLGDSALYLCASSRWGQGFGQFFGPGTRLTVL.

The chain joins TRBV7-6 to TRBJ2-2; TRBD1 aligns across 7 bases. This CDR3 contains 15 residues. Germline CDR1 is SGHVS and CDR2 is FNYEAQ. V dropped 4 bases and J dropped 0; count of bases not matched to a gene: 2. The CDR3 reads CASSSDRANTGELFF. The CDR3 region has the DNA TGTGCCAGCAGCTCCGACAGGGCGAACACCGGGGAGCTGTTTTTT.

The CDR3 DNA is TGTGCCAGCAGCTTAGGTTACAGTGGTCAGCCCCAGCATTTT. It translates to CASSLGYSGQPQHF. The chain employs TRBV7-2 and TRBJ1-5; D is unclear. The V gene's germline CDR1 is SGHTA and CDR2 FQGNSA. There are 14 residues in the CDR3. Deletions cut 1 base from V and 6 bases from J, with 10 bases between. Drawing the rest from reference TRBV7-2 and TRBJ1-5, the complete variable domain is GAGVSQSPSNKVTEKGKDVELRCDPISGHTALYWYRQSLGQGLEFLIYFQGNSAPDKSGLPSDRFSAERTGGSVSTLTIQRTQQEDSAVYLCASSLGYSGQPQHFGDGTRLSIL.